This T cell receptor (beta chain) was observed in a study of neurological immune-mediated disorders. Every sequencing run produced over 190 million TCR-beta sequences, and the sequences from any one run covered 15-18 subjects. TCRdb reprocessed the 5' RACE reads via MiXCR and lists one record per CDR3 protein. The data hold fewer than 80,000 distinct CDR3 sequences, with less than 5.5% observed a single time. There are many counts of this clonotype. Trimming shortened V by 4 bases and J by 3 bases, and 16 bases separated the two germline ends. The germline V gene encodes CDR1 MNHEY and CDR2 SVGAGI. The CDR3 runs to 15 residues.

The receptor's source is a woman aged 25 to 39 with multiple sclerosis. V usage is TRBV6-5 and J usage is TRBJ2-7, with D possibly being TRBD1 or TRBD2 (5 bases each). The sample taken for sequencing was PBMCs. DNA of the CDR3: TGTGCCAGCAGTTCATCACCGGGACGGATCTACGAGCAGTACTTC. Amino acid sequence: CASSSSPGRIYEQYF.